This entry describes one T cell receptor beta chain. Its antigen is undetermined. This sample is drawn from a study of T-cell memory formation after mild COVID-19. As for the study in general: TCR clustering was largely donor specific. Study-level points and caveats: There was a balanced CD4/CD8 profile in clones contracting day 15 to 85, and later expanders leaned CD4+. CM and EM subsets held most contracting CD4+ clones; EMRA held CD8+ ones. Pre-infection memory contained some responding clones, which suggested that cross-reactive memory had joined.

TCRdb analysed the 5' RACE reads with MiXCR anew, one entry per CDR3 protein. The table shows 150,000 to 200,000 distinct CDR3 sequences, with approximately 10% occurring only once. This CDR3 contains 13 residues. Trimming stripped 8 bases from V and 7 bases from J, with 14 bases between. CDR1 and CDR2 (germline): SNHLY, FYNNEI. The receptor's source is a man between 18 and 29 years old who had mild COVID-19 (a few samples of this study predate the infection). Cell type and time point are not known. The sequencing input was PBMCs or a T cell subset sorted from them (not recorded which). This chain uses TRBV2 with TRBJ2-2; tentatively, D is TRBD2 (5 bases). The CDR3 protein is CASARSGSGELFF. CDR3 in DNA: TGTGCCAGCGCCCGAAGTGGGAGCGGGGAGCTGTTTTTT.